The source of this T cell receptor (beta chain) is a study of response to subunit inactivated influenza vaccine (dated by TCRdb to the late 2010s). About the study as a whole: To follow how T cells responded to a trivalent subunit inactivated influenza vaccine, the researchers relied on deep quantitative profiling of the T cell receptor repertoire.

Reading the label with the study, this specimen's time point is: around 45 days after influenza vaccine administration. What the study reported, not specific to this receptor: The authors proposed that each seasonal influenza vaccination may bring in only a limited number of new T cells.

The library was produced with RT-PCR. The instrument given in TCRdb is Illumina HiSeq 2500. TCRdb applied fastp at Q25 and MiXCR to the public reads, then kept only in-frame beta chains. Rows merge per CDR3 protein into single entries with the most common DNA and genes. The table for this sample lists fewer than 650,000 distinct CDR3 sequences; under 15% of them were counted only once. Over 10% of the sample is taken by the ten largest. This clonotype was seen many times. Its antigen is not yet known. Per-base quality was not reported, and no clone a single base away is much larger than it. Germline trimming amounts to 1 base on V and 2 bases on J, with 7 as the count of junction bases outside the gene matches. From the cysteine through the phenylalanine, the CDR3 covers 15 amino acids. The CDR3 DNA has 45 bases and is translated from base 1. The germline V gene (reference sequence) supplies CDR1 DFQATT and CDR2 SNEGSKA.

The sequencing used PBMCs from blood, collected more than 35 days after vaccination. The sequence was obtained from a man aged 50 or older who received an inactivated influenza vaccine. Donor details come from another sample of the same person, matched by shared clones. The chain couples TRBV20-1 to TRBJ1-2, and 7 junctional nucleotides match TRBD1. The DNA reads TGCAGTGCTAGAGTCCCCGCAGGGGGGAACTATGGCTACACCTTC. Translation gives CSARVPAGGNYGYTF.